A single sample is the source of the 17 T cell receptor beta chains below, sequenced in a study of cytomegalovirus exposure and HLA in healthy donors. Sequencing was performed with immunoSEQ multiplex PCR; in TCRdb, only in-frame clones are kept and a portion is missing. The sample lists some 130,000 clones, about 80% occurring once. Sequencing was done on a sample of PBMCs. Receptors originate from a young man in good health and CMV-seropositive.

The genes are TRBV19 and TRBJ1-2, with D possibly being TRBD1 (5 bases). CDR1 LNHDA and CDR2 SQIVND come from the germline V gene (reference sequence). The V and J ends lost 3 bases and 6 bases respectively, with 14 bases between them. This CDR3 has 14 amino acids. The CDR3 DNA reads as TGTGCCAGTAGTATGGGGCAGCATTGGAATGGCTACACCTTC. Amino acids: CASSMGQHWNGYTF.

This sequence joins TRBV6-6 and TRBJ1-1; D is perhaps TRBD1 (6 bases). V gave up 2 bases and J gave up 2 bases, with 15 bases separating them. The CDR3 loop spans 16 amino acids. Per the germline V gene, CDR1 is MNHNY and CDR2 is SVGAGI (reference sequence). CDR3 sequence reads: CASSYRGTTLNTEAFF. The CDR3 bases are TGTGCCAGCAGTTACCGAGGGACAACTCTTAACACTGAAGCTTTCTTT.

V is TRBV29-1 and J is TRBJ1-1, with TRBD1 identical over 10 bases. The CDR3 runs to 16 residues. V lost 7 bases, J lost 0 bases, and 11 bases stayed unmatched. Looked up from germline, CDR1 is SQVTM and CDR2 is ANQGSEA. Here the CDR3 DNA reads TGCAGCGCTCGCCGACAGGGGGCGACCATGAACACTGAAGCTTTCTTT. Its translation: CSARRQGATMNTEAFF.

This chain uses TRBV6-5 with TRBJ2-3; no reliable D call. Trimming pared 7 bases from V and 2 bases from J, leaving 10 bases between. The CDR3 has 13 residues. In germline, CDR1 is MNHEY, CDR2 SVGAGI. The CDR3 loop is CASTRGVTDTQYF. CDR3 sequence (DNA): TGTGCCAGCACCAGAGGAGTCACAGATACGCAGTATTTT.

The V call is TRBV9, the J call TRBJ2-7; 8 bases fit TRBD2. From germline, CDR1 is SGDLS and CDR2 YYNGEE. The CDR3 runs 17 residues. J was trimmed by 2 bases and V by 4 bases; bases with no gene match: 14. In DNA, the CDR3 is TGTGCCAGCAGCCCGCAACACAGCGGGGGCAAACCCTACGAGCAGTACTTC. As protein: CASSPQHSGGKPYEQYF. The whole variable domain, remainder taken from reference TRBV9 and TRBJ2-7, is DSGVTQTPKHLITATGQRVTLRCSPRSGDLSVYWYQQSLDQGLQFLIQYYNGEERAKGNILERFSAQQFPDLHSELNLSSLELGDSALYFCASSPQHSGGKPYEQYFGPGTRLTVT.

This chain joins TRBV29-1 and TRBJ2-5; 12 bases match TRBD2. Germline lookup yields CDR1 SQVTM and CDR2 ANQGSEA. Unmatched junction bases numbered 14, after V lost 6 bases and J lost 6 bases. CDR3 length: 16 residues. This CDR3 reads CSVGPSGGASLQTQYF. In DNA form, the CDR3 reads TGCAGCGTCGGCCCTAGCGGGGGGGCAAGTTTGCAGACCCAGTACTTC.

CDR3 sequence reads: CASSTGRGFTDTQYF. CDR3 sequence (DNA): TGTGCCAGTAGTACGGGCAGGGGGTTCACAGATACGCAGTATTTT. This rearrangement joins TRBV19 to TRBJ2-3; TRBD1 matches at 7 bases. With 4 bases clipped from V and 2 bases from J, the junction kept 6 bases outside the gene matches. Germline CDR1 is LNHDA and CDR2 is SQIVND (reference sequence). This CDR3 contains 15 residues.

The chain recombines TRBV19 with TRBJ2-1; D is unresolved. Trimming removed 5 bases at V and 0 bases at J, with 11 bases between. This CDR3 has 15 residues. Germline lookup yields CDR1 LNHDA and CDR2 SQIVND (reference sequence). CDR3 loop: CASSLRPSSYNEQFF. The CDR3 nucleotides read TGTGCCAGTAGTCTGAGGCCCTCCTCCTACAATGAGCAGTTCTTC.

This chain joins TRBV5-1 and TRBJ2-6, with D perhaps matching TRBD1 (6 bases). The CDR3 spans 16 residues. Per germline, CDR1 SGHRS and CDR2 YFSETQ. V was pared by 0 bases and J by 0 bases, with 7 bases between. CDR3 sequence: CASSLEGDSGANVLTF. The CDR3, as DNA: TGCGCCAGCAGCTTGGAGGGGGACTCTGGGGCCAACGTCCTGACTTTC.

The CDR3 loop reads CASSLGLYTDTQYF. In DNA, the CDR3 is TGCGCCAGCAGCTTGGGACTGTATACAGATACGCAGTATTTT. This rearrangement joins TRBV5-1 to TRBJ2-3; no reliable D call. Trimming cost V 0 bases and J 3 bases, with 8 bases left between them. The CDR3 has 14 amino acids. From germline, CDR1 is SGHRS and CDR2 YFSETQ.

The gene calls are TRBV7-9 and TRBJ2-5, with 11 bases matching TRBD2. The CDR3 extends over 18 amino acids. Germline V CDR1 and CDR2: SEHNR, FQNEAQ (reference sequence). Unmatched junction bases numbered 9, after V lost 2 bases and J lost 1 base. The CDR3 loop is CASSLNGLGLAVQETQYF. CDR3 DNA: TGTGCCAGCAGCTTAAATGGTCTGGGACTAGCGGTCCAAGAGACCCAGTACTTC.

This sequence joins TRBV27 and TRBJ2-7, with D perhaps TRBD1 (6 bases). Trimming took 6 bases from V and 2 from J, leaving 8 bases between them. The CDR3 extends over 12 amino acids. Looked up from germline, CDR1 is MNHEY and CDR2 is SMNVEV (reference sequence). The CDR3 loop reads CASRDRTYEQYF. CDR3 nucleotide sequence: TGTGCCAGCAGGGACAGAACCTACGAGCAGTACTTC.

The rearrangement links TRBV6-5 to TRBJ2-2, with D maybe TRBD1 (7 bases). V was trimmed by 6 bases and J by 4 bases, leaving 15 bases between them. Germline V gene sequence: CDR1 MNHEY, CDR2 SVGAGI. The CDR3 totals 15 residues. CDR3: CASRAGGPSTGELFF. The CDR3 DNA reads as TGTGCCAGCAGGGCAGGGGGGCCGAGCACCGGGGAGCTGTTTTTT.

This clone was observed a single time. The genes are TRBV13 and TRBJ1-5, with 11 bases matching TRBD1. Germline lookup yields CDR1 PRHDT and CDR2 FYEKMQ (reference sequence). The junction had 6 bases not matched to a gene; V was cut back by 4 bases and J by 7 bases. This CDR3 contains 15 residues. The CDR3: CASSWGRTGGQPQHF. CDR3 bases: TGTGCCAGCAGCTGGGGGAGGACAGGGGGCCAGCCCCAGCATTTT.

J is TRBJ2-1 and V is TRBV9; 10 nucleotides match TRBD2. CDR1 and CDR2 from the germline V gene are SGDLS and YYNGEE. V lost 2 bases and J lost 8; bases outside the gene matches: 7. The CDR3 runs to 15 residues. As DNA, the CDR3 is TGTGCCAGCAGCGTGTTAGCGGGGGGCGTCGATGAGCAGTTCTTC. It codes for CASSVLAGGVDEQFF.

V gene TRBV7-9 combines with J gene TRBJ2-7; 12 nucleotides agree with TRBD2. J gave up 6 bases and V 2 bases, and 8 bases lay outside the gene matches. The germline V gene has CDR1 SEHNR and CDR2 FQNEAQ (reference sequence). The CDR3 contains 16 residues. The CDR3 loop is CASSLQRTSGTGEQYF. CDR3 DNA: TGTGCCAGCAGCTTACAGCGGACTAGCGGGACTGGCGAGCAGTACTTC.

The chain employs TRBV5-1 and TRBJ2-5; D gene unclear. V was clipped by 4 bases and J by 4 bases, with 11 bases between them. Germline CDR1 reads SGHRS; CDR2 reads YFSETQ. This CDR3 has 13 amino acids. The CDR3 loop reads CASSLEVRETQYF. CDR3 sequence (DNA): TGCGCCAGCAGCCTCGAGGTTCGAGAGACCCAGTACTTC.